One and the same sample provided the 20 T cell receptor beta chains below, sequenced in a study of T cell repertoires in cytomegalovirus infection (dated by TCRdb to between 2018 and 2020). The sequencer listed for this sample is Illumina HiSeq 1500. The public reads were run again by TCRdb, first through fastp at Q25 and then through MiXCR, and only productive beta chains were kept. CDR3 protein duplicates are merged, each entry listing the most common genes and DNA. This sample lists roughly 280,000 distinct CDR3 sequences; 9.1% were detected once. The top ten clonotypes cover more than 13% of the sample. The sequenced material came from PBMCs. These receptors all come from a human donor in good health (CMV status not recorded). Some clones in this sample may be carry-over from other donors' samples.

This clonotype came up a few times. The CDR3 coding sequence is TGTGCCAGTAGTTTTTTACTAGCGGACGGCACAGATACGCAGTATTTT. Encoded protein: CASSFLLADGTDTQYF. V and J are TRBV19 and TRBJ2-3, with 8 bases matching TRBD2. CDR1 and CDR2 (germline): LNHDA, SQIVND (reference sequence). J was trimmed by 1 base and V by 5 bases; bases with no gene match: 8. CDR3 size: 16 residues.

This clonotype was counted only a few times. Sequence at one end of the junction differs from germline and may be a read error. The chain uses TRBV28 and TRBJ1-1; D is perhaps TRBD1 (5 bases). This CDR3 comprises 14 residues. Germline V CDR1 and CDR2: MDHEN, SYDVKM. CDR3 amino acids: CAGSGGSMNTEAFF. CDR3 nucleotide sequence: TGTGCCGGCAGCGGGGGTTCCATGAACACTGAAGCTTTCTTT.

This clonotype was counted ten times or more. The chain has TRBV12-3 or TRBV12-4 and TRBJ1-1; possible D gene TRBD1, 6 bases. Trimming took 2 bases from V and 1 from J, leaving 11 bases between them. The CDR3 totals 15 residues. This CDR3 is CASSLIGGANTEAFF. The CDR3 region has the DNA TGTGCCAGCAGTTTAATCGGGGGCGCGAACACTGAAGCTTTCTTT.

This clonotype has a count of ten or more. The chain recombines TRBV7-2 with TRBJ2-1; 8 bases align to TRBD2. With V trimmed by 1 base and J by 3 bases, 8 bases remained unmatched. The CDR3 runs 17 residues. CDR1 and CDR2 (germline): SGHTA, FQGNSA. CDR3 residues: CASSLGGGNSYYNEQFF. The CDR3, as DNA: TGTGCCAGCAGCTTAGGCGGGGGGAATTCTTACTACAATGAGCAGTTCTTC.

The CDR3 DNA follows: TGCAGTGCTAGTCCGGGACAGGGGCTGGAGACCCAGTACTTC. As protein: CSASPGQGLETQYF. The chain recombines TRBV20-1 with TRBJ2-5, with 10 bases identical to TRBD1. Germline lookup yields CDR1 DFQATT and CDR2 SNEGSKA (reference sequence). V gave up 3 bases and J gave up 5 bases; unmatched junction bases: 6. This CDR3 is built from 14 residues.

This clonotype has more than one count but fewer than ten. This rearrangement joins TRBV12-3 or TRBV12-4 to TRBJ1-2; D gene ambiguous. CDR3 size: 14 residues. V was trimmed by 1 base and J by 4 bases, leaving 10 bases between them. The CDR3 is CASSLDSIGYGYTF. DNA for the CDR3: TGTGCCAGCAGTTTAGATTCTATAGGCTATGGCTACACCTTC.

V is TRBV5-1 and J is TRBJ1-1, with D tentatively TRBD1 (5 bases). The ends were cut back, 4 bases at V and 8 bases at J, with 21 bases in the middle. Germline CDR1 reads SGHRS; CDR2 reads YFSETQ. The CDR3 length is 15 residues. Here the CDR3 reads CASSARQQTGSEAFF. Here the CDR3 DNA reads TGCGCCAGCAGCGCCAGACAGCAGACGGGCTCCGAAGCTTTCTTT.

This clonotype has a count of ten or more. This chain connects TRBV7-2 to TRBJ2-1, with TRBD2 matching 7 bases. V was clipped by 5 bases and J by 12 bases; unmatched bases: 16. This CDR3 has 15 residues. Germline CDR1 SGHTA, CDR2 FQGNSA. In nucleotides, the CDR3 is TGTGCCAGCAGCCTCTACCCCGAGACCGCGGGAGTGCAGTTCTTC. Protein sequence: CASSLYPETAGVQFF.

The rearrangement links TRBV4-1 to TRBJ2-7; D gene ambiguous. From germline, CDR1 is MGHRA and CDR2 YSYEKL. There are 14 residues in the CDR3. Trimming removed 0 bases at V and 3 bases at J, with 9 bases between. The CDR3 sequence is CASSQEELYYEQYF. The DNA of the CDR3 is TGCGCCAGCAGCCAAGAGGAATTATACTACGAGCAGTACTTC.

This clonotype was seen a few times. The chain recombines TRBV5-4 with TRBJ1-1; possibly TRBD1 for D (5 bases). The CDR3 sequence is 13 residues long. V was pared by 3 bases and J by 7 bases, with 13 bases between. Germline V CDR1 and CDR2: SGHNT, YYREEE (reference sequence). The CDR3 here is CASSSSSRGEAFF. As DNA, the CDR3 is TGTGCCAGCAGCTCAAGCTCGAGGGGTGAAGCTTTCTTT.

The chain is built from TRBV7-2 and TRBJ1-1; D unresolved. V was shortened by 3 bases and J by 1 base, with 9 bases between the two germline ends. The CDR3 totals 14 residues. The germline gives CDR1 SGHTA, CDR2 FQGNSA. Written as DNA, the CDR3 is TGTGCCAGCAGCTTGTCTCTTGCGAACACTGAAGCTTTCTTT. Translated: CASSLSLANTEAFF.

Many counts were recorded for this clonotype. The rearrangement uses TRBV7-9 and TRBJ2-1; D possibly uses TRBD1 or TRBD2 (5 bases each). The V end lost 5 bases, the J end lost 9 bases, and 17 bases lay between the germline ends. This CDR3 comprises 14 residues. Germline loops: CDR1 SEHNR, CDR2 FQNEAQ (reference sequence). CDR3 in DNA: TGTGCCAGCAGCCAATCACTTGAGGGGACTGAGCAGTTCTTC. Its protein product is CASSQSLEGTEQFF.

There are a few counts of this clonotype. The chain employs TRBV28 and TRBJ1-5; D is uncertain. The CDR3 runs 17 residues. The ends were cut back, 7 bases at V and 3 bases at J, with 22 bases in the middle. In germline, CDR1 is MDHEN, CDR2 SYDVKM. For the CDR3, the DNA is TGTGCCAGCATAACCCCACGCCTGGGCAGAGACAATCAGCCCCAGCATTTT. Its protein is CASITPRLGRDNQPQHF.

This clonotype came up many times. The rearrangement joins TRBV28 to TRBJ2-5, with TRBD1 matching over 8 bases. V shed 4 bases, J shed 2 bases, and the junction held 6 bases outside the gene matches. Germline CDR1 reads MDHEN; CDR2 reads SYDVKM. The CDR3 loop spans 15 amino acids. The CDR3 DNA reads TGTGCCAGCAGTTATCCACGGACAGGGCAAGAGACCCAGTACTTC. Protein product: CASSYPRTGQETQYF.

V usage is TRBV20-1 and J usage is TRBJ2-1, with TRBD2 matching over 10 bases. The CDR3 length is 15 residues. Trimming cost V 5 bases and J 5 bases; bases outside gene matches: 9. From germline, CDR1 is DFQATT and CDR2 SNEGSKA (reference sequence). CDR3 loop: CSAVSGRSQNNEQFF. DNA for the CDR3: TGCAGTGCTGTTAGCGGGAGGAGCCAGAACAATGAGCAGTTCTTC.

There are many counts of this clonotype. V is TRBV11-2 and J is TRBJ2-1; 9 bases match TRBD2. The CDR3 has 15 amino acids. Germline trimming cut 4 bases from V and 7 bases from J; bases unmatched to any gene: 8. Germline CDR1 is SGHAT and CDR2 is FQNNGV. CDR3 nucleotides: TGTGCCAGCAGCTCCCTAGCGGGGAGAGTGAATGAGCAGTTCTTC. Translated: CASSSLAGRVNEQFF.

This clonotype was seen a few times. V gene TRBV28 combines with J gene TRBJ2-2; D ambiguous. Germline V lookup: CDR1 MDHEN, CDR2 SYDVKM. This CDR3 spans 13 amino acids. V lost 10 bases, J lost 1 base, and 10 bases lay in between. The CDR3 sequence is CAIGDRNTGELFF. The CDR3 region has the DNA TGTGCCATTGGGGATCGGAACACCGGGGAGCTGTTTTTT.

The J gene is TRBJ1-5, the V gene TRBV19; D ambiguous. Germline CDR1 and CDR2: LNHDA and SQIVND (reference sequence). The CDR3 extends over 18 amino acids. Deletions cut 1 base from V and 0 bases from J, with 16 bases between. The DNA for the CDR3 is TGTGCCAGTAGTATAGTCTTTCACGGCAAGTATAGCAATCAGCCCCAGCATTTT. It yields the protein CASSIVFHGKYSNQPQHF. Looking up the rest from reference TRBV19 and TRBJ1-5 gives the full variable domain: DGGITQSPKYLFRKEGQNVTLSCEQNLNHDAMYWYRQDPGQGLRLIYYSQIVNDFQKGDIAEGYSVSREKKESFPLTVTSAQKNPTAFYLCASSIVFHGKYSNQPQHFGDGTRLSIL.

This clonotype has more than one count but fewer than ten. V gene TRBV10-3 combines with J gene TRBJ1-2; 9 bases match TRBD1. There are 15 residues in the CDR3. Germline CDR1 reads ENHRY; CDR2 reads SYGVKD. The ends lost 5 bases at V and 2 bases at J; junction bases unmatched: 6. CDR3 in DNA: TGTGCCATCAGTTTTTCGGACAGGGGAAACTATGGCTACACCTTC. Residues: CAISFSDRGNYGYTF.

The V gene is TRBV5-5, the J gene TRBJ1-1; no clear D. Germline V gene sequence: CDR1 SGHKS, CDR2 YYEKEE (reference sequence). The V gene lost 4 bases and the J gene lost 3 bases, with 10 bases spanning the gap. The CDR3 is made up of 13 amino acids. CDR3: CASSPEGDTEAFF. CDR3 bases: TGTGCCAGCAGCCCAGAGGGAGACACTGAAGCTTTCTTT.